This TCR beta chain was recovered during a study of blood T cell repertoires in COVID-19. Study-wide background: Researchers got acute and convalescent COVID-19 samples from the United States, Italy and Spain. PBMCs, B-cell-depleted T cells, or T cells provided the cDNA or gDNA that made up the material.

The V gene's germline CDR1 is SGHTA and CDR2 FQGNSA. V shed 5 bases and J 5 bases; nucleotides not matched to a gene: 8. There are 15 residues in the CDR3. Sequencing was performed with immunoSEQ multiplex PCR; in TCRdb, only in-frame clones are kept and a portion is missing. The sample shows around 78,000 clones, roughly 87% of them seen only once. This clone was detected only once. The sample was peripheral blood. The sequence derives from a human donor in a cohort sampled during active COVID-19. The J gene is TRBJ2-2, the V gene TRBV7-2; 7 bases fit TRBD1. CDR3 amino acids: CASSPTGFYTGELFF. CDR3 sequence (DNA): TGTGCCAGCAGCCCGACAGGGTTTTATACCGGGGAGCTGTTTTTT.